What follows is one T cell receptor beta chain and its context. No antigen is known for it. The sorted-subset replicate PCRs were given 200 ng DNA, which is tens of thousands of T cell genomes. Libraries were prepared by immunoSEQ multiplex PCR; TCRdb keeps only in-frame clonotypes and omits some of them. Found here are roughly 520,000 clones, approximately 95% of them singletons; the top ten hold 0.05% to 0.07%. This CDR3 region has 14 residues. V was pared by 5 bases and J by 3 bases, with 14 bases between. CDR1 and CDR2 from the germline V gene are SNHLY and FYNNEI. This specimen belongs to a study of shared clonotypes between healthy human individuals. Findings and limits, study-wide: Clonotypes shared by all four sorted-subset donors had higher generation probabilities than non-shared clonotypes.

The chain carries TRBV2 and TRBJ2-7; D uncertain. This clonotype was obtained from a woman aged 25 to 39 in good health. Sequenced: naive CD4+ T cells sorted from blood. As for subset: CD45RA+ positively selected. DNA for the CDR3: TGTGCCAGCAGTCCCCAAAGTGCCGGCTACGAGCAGTACTTC. It codes for CASSPQSAGYEQYF.